This is a list of T cell receptor beta chains from one sample in a study of T-cell memory formation after mild COVID-19. TCRdb re-called the 5' RACE reads with MiXCR, one entry per CDR3 protein. Of about 350,000 distinct CDR3 sequences in the sample, approximately 22% are singletons; the top ten hold roughly 21%. Sequenced sample: PBMCs or a T cell subset sorted from them (not recorded which). The receptor source for this set is a man younger than 35 who had mild COVID-19 (a few samples of this study predate the infection). Cell type and time point are not known. The CDR3 runs from the conserved cysteine through the conserved F or W.

CDR3 protein	CDR3 length	J gene	V gene
CASSLRPASGVDTQYF	16	TRBJ2-3	TRBV27
CASRPRGETYNEQFF	15	TRBJ2-1	TRBV5-1
CASSNRNAEAFF	12	TRBJ1-1	TRBV5-6
CASCLLWGAGQEQFF	15	TRBJ2-1	TRBV6-1
CASGRDNSYNSPLHF	15	TRBJ1-6	TRBV5-1
CASRSGAGIDNEQFF	15	TRBJ2-1	TRBV7-8
CASSQDRGRVYTEAFF	16	TRBJ1-1	TRBV3-1
CASSGGRGGRNQPQHF	16	TRBJ1-5	TRBV6-1
CASSSDHYNEQFF	13	TRBJ2-1	TRBV5-1
CSASIPGGTDTQYF	14	TRBJ2-3	TRBV20-1
CSARGEEGETQYF	13	TRBJ2-5	TRBV20-1
CASSIYGQPGYTF	13	TRBJ1-2	TRBV12-3/TRBV12-4
CAISGSDTQYF	11	TRBJ2-3	TRBV10-3
CASSQDREANEKLFF	15	TRBJ1-4	TRBV4-2
CSARVQETQYF	11	TRBJ2-5	TRBV20-1
CASSQDGVRRDEQYF	15	TRBJ2-7	TRBV5-6
CASSLTGTASEKLFF	15	TRBJ1-4	TRBV28
CASSQDWTGDRGYTF	15	TRBJ1-2	TRBV4-2
CASSPRRSSGANVLTF	16	TRBJ2-6	TRBV7-2
CASRGGEAFF	10	TRBJ1-1	TRBV12-3/TRBV12-4
CASRPGTSGVNEQFF	15	TRBJ2-1	TRBV12-3/TRBV12-4
CASGPGSYEQYF	12	TRBJ2-7	TRBV12-3/TRBV12-4
CASPLGGANVLTF	13	TRBJ2-6	TRBV7-9
CASRTRGLGDEQYF	14	TRBJ2-7	TRBV7-9
CASSWDRENTEAFF	14	TRBJ1-1	TRBV27
CASRSRQGGTGELFF	15	TRBJ2-2	TRBV7-2
CASSYSGTGVSPLHF	15	TRBJ1-6	TRBV6-5
CASSPGAGGYQETQYF	16	TRBJ2-5	TRBV4-2
CASSRQVGGSTDTQYF	16	TRBJ2-3	TRBV7-7
CASTSTETQYF	11	TRBJ2-5	TRBV6-5
CATTGANTGELFF	13	TRBJ2-2	TRBV7-6
CSASGQGGTEAFF	13	TRBJ1-1	TRBV29-1
CSARGGQGVLYEQYF	15	TRBJ2-7	TRBV20-1
CATSDPGQGDEKLFF	15	TRBJ1-4	TRBV24-1
CASSHTGGIQETQYF	15	TRBJ2-5	TRBV7-3
CATSRVGENIQYF	13	TRBJ2-4	TRBV15